This TCR beta chain was recovered during a study of control samples from healthy donors and cancer patients. After removal of 5 bases from V and 6 bases from J, the junction contained 2 bases not matched to a gene. CDR1 and CDR2 (germline): SEHNR, FQNEAQ (reference sequence). The CDR3 is 15 residues long. TCRdb keeps only in-frame clones here, not all; method: immunoSEQ multiplex PCR. The sample holds 180,000 or so clones, 91% seen once. The sample was blood. The clonotype comes from a woman younger than 45 in good health. The chain joins TRBV7-9 to TRBJ1-6, with 12 bases identical to TRBD1. CDR3 protein: CASSPGQGANSPLHF. DNA of the CDR3: TGTGCCAGCAGCCCGGGACAGGGGGCTAATTCACCCCTCCACTTT.